This T cell receptor beta chain was recorded in a study of shared clonotypes between healthy human individuals. Study-level information: For every donor, three CD4 naive, three CD4 memory, two CD8 naive and one CD8 memory plates were used.

In regard to this clone: Its antigen is not known.

Libraries were prepared by immunoSEQ multiplex PCR; TCRdb keeps only in-frame clonotypes and omits some of them. The sample has about 600,000 clones; about 96% are singletons. Study-level findings and limits: Specimens sampled were limited to blood, with tissue repertoires likely differing. What naive subsets generally showed was a larger estimated richness than memory subsets showed. Non-shared clonotypes displayed generation probabilities falling below those of clonotypes present in all four donors.

Germline-derived CDR1 and CDR2 are ENHRY and SYGVKD. CDR3 size: 18 residues. V was shortened by 2 bases and J by 0 bases, with 19 bases between the two germline ends. The specimen was naive CD4+ T cells sorted from blood. Subset noted: CD45RA+ positively selected. The clonotype comes from a woman in her 30s in good health. This chain joins TRBV10-3 and TRBJ1-2, with a weak D call TRBD1 (5 bases). The CDR3 DNA follows: TGTGCCATCAGTGAGCCAGGGAGAACTAATTGGGCTAACTATGGCTACACCTTC. Protein sequence: CAISEPGRTNWANYGYTF.